This paragraph covers one T cell receptor beta chain sequence. What it binds is unknown. Separate from the approximately 720-subject first cohort, the 120-subject validation cohort was the one that the donors belonged to. The data originate from a study of cytomegalovirus exposure and HLA in healthy donors. In the study overall: Per a later analysis, the roughly 690 first-cohort and some 110 validation repertoires shared one platform. Findings and limits, study-wide: Listed as cytomegalovirus-associated were 150 or so TCR beta chains. CMV antigen specificity was confirmed in vitro for three CMV-associated chains.

Only in-frame clones appear in the TCRdb table, and some are missing; sequencing was by immunoSEQ multiplex PCR. The repertoire holds about 160,000 clones, 86% seen once, with 5% to 7% in the top ten. The CDR3 runs to 15 residues. CDR1 and CDR2 (germline): SGHDT, YYEEEE. Germline trimming cut 3 bases from V and 6 bases from J; bases unmatched to any gene: 8. This TCR derives from a woman aged 25 to 39 in good health and CMV-seronegative. The sequenced sample consisted of PBMCs. The chain combines TRBV5-6 with TRBJ2-3; 9 positions match TRBD1. Written as DNA, the CDR3 is TGTGCCAGCAGCTCCGGGACAGGGAGGGCTGATACGCAGTATTTT. Protein: CASSSGTGRADTQYF.